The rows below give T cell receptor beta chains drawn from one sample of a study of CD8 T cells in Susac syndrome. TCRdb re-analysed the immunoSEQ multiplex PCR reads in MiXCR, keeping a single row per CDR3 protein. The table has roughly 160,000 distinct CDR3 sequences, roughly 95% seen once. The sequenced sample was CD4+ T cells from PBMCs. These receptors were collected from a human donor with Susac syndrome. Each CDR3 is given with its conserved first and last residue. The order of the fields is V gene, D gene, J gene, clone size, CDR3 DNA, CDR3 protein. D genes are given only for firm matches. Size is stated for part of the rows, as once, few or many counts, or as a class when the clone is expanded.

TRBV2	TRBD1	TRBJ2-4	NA	TGTGCCAGCAGTGGGGGACAGGGATGGAACATTCAGTACTTC	CASSGGQGWNIQYF
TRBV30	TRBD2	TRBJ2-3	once	TGTGCCTGGAGTTGGAGTAGCGGGTTGGGGGTAGATACGCAGTATTTT	CAWSWSSGLGVDTQYF
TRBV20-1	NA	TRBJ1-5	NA	TGCAGTGCTAGAGATCAGGGTCGCCAGCCCCAGCATTTT	CSARDQGRQPQHF
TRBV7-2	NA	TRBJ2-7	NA	TGTGCCAGCAGCTTAGCCGTGAACTCCTACGAGCAGTACTTC	CASSLAVNSYEQYF
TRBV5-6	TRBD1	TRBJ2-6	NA	TGTGCCAGCAGCTTAACCCGGGACAGAGTGTACTCTGGGGCCAACGTCCTGACTTTC	CASSLTRDRVYSGANVLTF
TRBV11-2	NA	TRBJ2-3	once	TGTGCCAGCAGCTTAGCGGGTAACACAGATACGCAGTATTTT	CASSLAGNTDTQYF
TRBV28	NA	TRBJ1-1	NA	TGTGCCAGCAGTGTAACTCCGGGACGCCGCACTACGAACACTGAAGCTTTCTTT	CASSVTPGRRTTNTEAFF
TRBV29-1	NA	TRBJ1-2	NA	TGCAGCGTTCAGGGTAGGGAAAACTATGGCTACACCTTC	CSVQGRENYGYTF
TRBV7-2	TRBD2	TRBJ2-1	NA	TGTGCCAGCAGCTATGGGCTGGGACTAGCGGGAGGGGGTGAGCAGTTCTTC	CASSYGLGLAGGGEQFF
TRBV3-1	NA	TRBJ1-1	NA	TGTGCCAGCAGCCAGGGTATCCGGGGCGACACTGAAGCTTTCTTT	CASSQGIRGDTEAFF
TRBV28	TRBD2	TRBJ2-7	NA	TGTGCCAGCAGTTCCGTAGCGGGAGGAAGATACGAGCAGTACTTC	CASSSVAGGRYEQYF
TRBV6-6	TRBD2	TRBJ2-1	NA	TGTGCCAGCAGCATCCTAGCGGGGGGATGGAATGAGCAGTTCTTC	CASSILAGGWNEQFF
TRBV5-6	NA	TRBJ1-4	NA	TGTGCCAGCAGCTTCAAAACAACTAATGAAAAACTGTTTTTT	CASSFKTTNEKLFF
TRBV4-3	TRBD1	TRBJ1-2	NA	TGCGCCAGCAGCCAAAGTGGGGACAGGACAACCTATGGCTACACCTTC	CASSQSGDRTTYGYTF
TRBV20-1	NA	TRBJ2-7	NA	TGCAGTGCTGGAGGATCCGCCTACGAGCAGTACTTC	CSAGGSAYEQYF
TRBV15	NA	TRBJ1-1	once	TGTGCCACCAGTCGACAGCCCAACACTGAAGCTTTCTTT	CATSRQPNTEAFF
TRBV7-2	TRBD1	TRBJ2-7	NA	TGTGCCAGCGGTCCGAAAGGACAGGGGGGTTACGAGCAGTACTTC	CASGPKGQGGYEQYF
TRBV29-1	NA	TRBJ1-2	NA	TGCAGCGCATTCCGGGATCACTGGGAGGGCTACACCTTC	CSAFRDHWEGYTF
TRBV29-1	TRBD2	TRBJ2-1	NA	TGCAGCGCCCGCGGAGCGGGAGGGCTTGGGAATGAGCAGTTCTTC	CSARGAGGLGNEQFF
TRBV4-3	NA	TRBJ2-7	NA	TGCGCCAGCAGCCAAAGACTAGGGTACGAGCAGTACTTC	CASSQRLGYEQYF
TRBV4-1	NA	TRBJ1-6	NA	TGCGCCAGCACCCAAGTCGGTCAAGACCTCCACTTT	CASTQVGQDLHF
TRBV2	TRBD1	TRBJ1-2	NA	TGTGCCAGCAGTGCTCGGGACAGGAAGGATGGCTACACCTTC	CASSARDRKDGYTF
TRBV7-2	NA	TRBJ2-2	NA	TGTGCCAGCAGCTCACAAAACAGGGTATCTGGGGAGCTGTTTTTT	CASSSQNRVSGELFF
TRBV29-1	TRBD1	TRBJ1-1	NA	TGCAGCGCAACGGGACAGCGTCGCACTGAAGCTTTCTTT	CSATGQRRTEAFF
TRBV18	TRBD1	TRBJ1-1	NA	TGTGCCAGCTCACCATTCTCCGGACAGGGTGACACTGAAGCTTTCTTT	CASSPFSGQGDTEAFF
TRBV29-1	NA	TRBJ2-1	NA	TGCAGCGTTAGAATAGGCGGGTATTACAATGAGCAGTTCTTC	CSVRIGGYYNEQFF
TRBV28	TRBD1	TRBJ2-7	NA	TGTGCCAGCACCACCGACCGGACAGGGGGCTTCTACGAGCAGTACTTC	CASTTDRTGGFYEQYF
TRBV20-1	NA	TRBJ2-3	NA	TGCAGTGCTAGAATCCAGCAAGGGAGCGGAGATACGCAGTATTTT	CSARIQQGSGDTQYF
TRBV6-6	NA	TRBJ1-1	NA	TGTGCCAGCAGTTACGGGCCAAGGAGAGGGAACACTGAAGCTTTCTTT	CASSYGPRRGNTEAFF
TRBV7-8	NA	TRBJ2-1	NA	TGTGCCAGCAGGCCAATGAAGGGTAGGGAATATGAGCAGTTCTTC	CASRPMKGREYEQFF
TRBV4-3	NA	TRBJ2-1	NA	TGCGCCAGCAGCCGCCGCCGTGGCAAAAGCTCCTACAATGAGCAGTTCTTC	CASSRRRGKSSYNEQFF
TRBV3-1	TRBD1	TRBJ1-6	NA	TGTGCCAGCAGTCACAGGGGTGGGGATTCACCCCTCCACTTT	CASSHRGGDSPLHF
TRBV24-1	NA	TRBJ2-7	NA	TGTGCCACCAGTGCCATACAGGGAGGCGAGCAGTACTTC	CATSAIQGGEQYF